This is a list of T cell receptor beta chains from one sample in a study of T cell repertoires in cytomegalovirus infection. One entry per CDR3 protein, called by TCRdb with MiXCR from the reads. The repertoire includes some 800,000 distinct CDR3 sequences, 25% to 35% of them detected once, and 10% to 15% sits in the top ten. These receptors are not linked to any known antigen. The sequences come from cultured CD8+ T cells from PBMCs, collected from culture after CMV antigen stimulation. The origin of the receptors is a human donor in good health (CMV status not recorded). Some clones in this sample may be carry-over from other donors' samples. CDR3s include the opening cysteine and the closing phenylalanine or tryptophan. Fields, in order: J gene, clone size, V gene, D gene, CDR3 DNA, CDR3 protein. D genes are given only for firm matches. The size field is filled for only some rows; it gives once, few, many or a size class.

J: TRBJ2-2; size: NA; V: TRBV7-3; D: NA; DNA: TGTGCCAGCAGCTGGGGACCTGAGGCCGGGGAGCTGTTTTTT; CDR3: CASSWGPEAGELFF
J: TRBJ1-5; size: many; V: TRBV7-6; D: NA; DNA: TGTGCCAGCAGCTTAGCTGTAGGGGGCAATCAGCCCCAGCATTTT; CDR3: CASSLAVGGNQPQHF
J: TRBJ2-3; size: many; V: TRBV27; D: NA; DNA: TGTGCCAGCAGTTTACTCACCTCCACAGATACGCAGTATTTT; CDR3: CASSLLTSTDTQYF
J: TRBJ1-1; size: many; V: TRBV7-9; D: NA; DNA: TGTGCCAGCAGCCCCGTAGGGGGGGCAGTTCACCCCGACACTGAAGCTTTCTTT; CDR3: CASSPVGGAVHPDTEAFF
J: TRBJ2-5; size: few; V: TRBV7-6; D: TRBD1; DNA: TGTGCCAGCAGCGACTTTGAGGGGGCCTTGGAGACCCAGTACTTC; CDR3: CASSDFEGALETQYF
J: TRBJ2-7; size: NA; V: TRBV4-3; D: TRBD1; DNA: TGCGCCAGCAGCCCTTTCGGGACAGGGTCCAACTCCTACGAGCAGTACTTC; CDR3: CASSPFGTGSNSYEQYF
J: TRBJ1-5; size: many; V: TRBV7-4; D: NA; DNA: TGTGCCAGCAGCCTCCGCTTGGGCGGGCTTGTCTTCGGGGGGGATAGCAATCAGCCCCAGCATTTT; CDR3: CASSLRLGGLVFGGDSNQPQHF
J: TRBJ1-2; size: NA; V: TRBV6-6; D: TRBD1; DNA: TGTGCCAGCAGTTACGATTGGACAGGGAGGGATGGCTACACCTTC; CDR3: CASSYDWTGRDGYTF
J: TRBJ2-5; size: once; V: TRBV7-9; D: NA; DNA: TGTGCCAGCAGCGCTAGGACAGAGAAAGAGACCCAGTACTTC; CDR3: CASSARTEKETQYF
J: TRBJ1-5; size: few; V: TRBV15; D: TRBD1; DNA: TGTGCCACCAGCCCGGACAGGGCTAGCAATCAGCCCCAGCATTTT; CDR3: CATSPDRASNQPQHF
J: TRBJ1-2; size: few; V: TRBV9; D: NA; DNA: TGTGCCAGCAGCGTAGGAAATAGTGGCTACACCTTC; CDR3: CASSVGNSGYTF
J: TRBJ1-1; size: NA; V: TRBV4-1; D: NA; DNA: TGCGCCAGCAGCCAAGATACGGCAGCCTTAGAAGCTTTCTTT; CDR3: CASSQDTAALEAFF
J: TRBJ2-7; size: many; V: TRBV28; D: NA; DNA: TGTGCCAGCAGTTTCAAGGGAAGCTACGAGCAGTACTTC; CDR3: CASSFKGSYEQYF
J: TRBJ2-1; size: once; V: TRBV29-1; D: NA; DNA: TGCAGCGTTGAAGACGGGGAGAGCTCCTACAATGAGCAGTTCTTC; CDR3: CSVEDGESSYNEQFF
J: TRBJ2-2; size: medium-sized; V: TRBV12-3/TRBV12-4; D: TRBD1; DNA: TGTGCCAGCAGTTTTCGGGTTGAAGACAGGGCAGGGACCGGGGAGCTGTTTTTT; CDR3: CASSFRVEDRAGTGELFF
J: TRBJ2-7; size: NA; V: TRBV7-4; D: NA; DNA: TGTGCCAGCAGCTTATGGAATTACGAGCAGTACTTC; CDR3: CASSLWNYEQYF
J: TRBJ2-1; size: few; V: TRBV12-5; D: TRBD2; DNA: TGTGCTAGTGGTTTGGGGACTAGCGGGGGGGCCATGCCCTACAATGAGCAGTTCTTC; CDR3: CASGLGTSGGAMPYNEQFF
J: TRBJ1-1; size: many; V: TRBV7-9; D: TRBD1; DNA: TGTGCCAGCAGACCCGGACAGGGGAACACTGAAGCTTTCTTT; CDR3: CASRPGQGNTEAFF
J: TRBJ1-1; size: few; V: TRBV12-3/TRBV12-4; D: NA; DNA: TGTGCCAGCAGTTTTGGTAGGGGAGGTGAAGCTTTCTTT; CDR3: CASSFGRGGEAFF
J: TRBJ2-7; size: NA; V: TRBV6-5; D: TRBD2; DNA: TGTGCCAGTACCGGGACTAGCTACCACGAGCAGTACTTC; CDR3: CASTGTSYHEQYF
J: TRBJ2-1; size: many; V: TRBV7-2; D: TRBD2; DNA: TGTGCCAGCAGCCCACTAGCGGGGGTGTCTAATGAGCAGTTCTTC; CDR3: CASSPLAGVSNEQFF
J: TRBJ1-5; size: few; V: TRBV20-1; D: TRBD1; DNA: TGCAGTGCCACCCGGACAGGGTCCGAGCAGCCCCAGCATTTT; CDR3: CSATRTGSEQPQHF
J: TRBJ1-2; size: NA; V: TRBV19; D: NA; DNA: TGTGCCACTAAACTTACAGGGTACTATGGCTACACCTTC; CDR3: CATKLTGYYGYTF
J: TRBJ2-3; size: NA; V: TRBV19; D: TRBD1; DNA: TGTGCCAGTGACAGGGGTGGCACAGATACGCAGTATTTT; CDR3: CASDRGGTDTQYF
J: TRBJ1-3; size: NA; V: TRBV13; D: NA; DNA: TGTGCCAGCAGCTTAGGCCTCAGCTCTGGAAACACCATATATTTT; CDR3: CASSLGLSSGNTIYF
J: TRBJ1-2; size: NA; V: TRBV29-1; D: NA; DNA: TGCAGCGTTGAGGATGGGGAAGCTAACTATGGCTACACCTTC; CDR3: CSVEDGEANYGYTF
J: TRBJ1-2; size: few; V: TRBV2; D: NA; DNA: TGTGCCAGCAGCCAAGGAGGAGGGCCCTATGGCTACACCTTC; CDR3: CASSQGGGPYGYTF
J: TRBJ2-2; size: NA; V: TRBV19; D: NA; DNA: TGTGCCAGTAGTATCTCGACGGGGAACACCGGGGAGCTGTTTTTT; CDR3: CASSISTGNTGELFF
J: TRBJ2-3; size: NA; V: TRBV12-3/TRBV12-4; D: NA; DNA: TGTGCCAGCAGTGGAAGACTGGGCACAGATACGCAGTATTTT; CDR3: CASSGRLGTDTQYF
J: TRBJ2-7; size: few; V: TRBV6-5; D: TRBD2; DNA: TGTGCCAGCGATCCTAGCGGGGCCCCTTTATCCTACGAGCAGTACTTC; CDR3: CASDPSGAPLSYEQYF
J: TRBJ2-2; size: NA; V: TRBV10-3; D: NA; DNA: TGTGCCATCCGTGAGTTCACCGGTTTGAACACCGGGGAGCTGTTTTTT; CDR3: CAIREFTGLNTGELFF
J: TRBJ2-1; size: few; V: TRBV7-3; D: NA; DNA: TGTGCCAGCAGTCTAACGGGGTCCACGCCTCCTACGTACAATGAGCAGTTCTTC; CDR3: CASSLTGSTPPTYNEQFF
J: TRBJ2-4; size: NA; V: TRBV7-8; D: TRBD1; DNA: TGTGCCACTATAGGGGACAGGGGAGGCCAGTACTTC; CDR3: CATIGDRGGQYF
J: TRBJ2-1; size: few; V: TRBV28; D: NA; DNA: TGTGCCAGCAGTTGGTTCGGGGGCTCCTACAATGAGCAGTTCTTC; CDR3: CASSWFGGSYNEQFF
J: TRBJ2-7; size: few; V: TRBV10-3; D: TRBD1; DNA: TGTGCCATCAGTGATACTGCCGGGACAGGGTTTGGGTACGAGCAGTACTTC; CDR3: CAISDTAGTGFGYEQYF
J: TRBJ1-1; size: NA; V: TRBV19; D: NA; DNA: TGTGCCAGTAGTATCCCGTACCAGGTGGGGGGAAACACTGAAGCTTTCTTT; CDR3: CASSIPYQVGGNTEAFF
J: TRBJ1-1; size: NA; V: TRBV4-1; D: NA; DNA: TGCGCCAGCAGCCAACGTCCAGGGACCACTGAAGCTTTCTTT; CDR3: CASSQRPGTTEAFF
J: TRBJ1-4; size: NA; V: TRBV3-1; D: NA; DNA: TGTGCCAGCAGCCAAGATTCAGGGGCCGAGGAAAAACTGTTTTTT; CDR3: CASSQDSGAEEKLFF
J: TRBJ1-1; size: few; V: TRBV11-3; D: NA; DNA: TGTGCCAGCAGCCCTGGGACATCTACTGAAGCTTTCTTT; CDR3: CASSPGTSTEAFF
J: TRBJ2-5; size: NA; V: TRBV6-1; D: TRBD1; DNA: TGTGCCAGCATTCACAGGGGGCCGTTCGTTGAGACCCAGTACTTC; CDR3: CASIHRGPFVETQYF
J: TRBJ2-5; size: many; V: TRBV7-2; D: NA; DNA: TGTGCCAGCAGCTTAAGGGCAGATCAAGAGACCCAGTACTTC; CDR3: CASSLRADQETQYF
J: TRBJ2-1; size: few; V: TRBV4-1; D: TRBD2; DNA: TGCGCCAGCAGCCAAGAAGGTGAACTAGCGGGGGGAAATGAGCAGTTCTTC; CDR3: CASSQEGELAGGNEQFF
J: TRBJ2-1; size: few; V: TRBV6-5; D: NA; DNA: TGTGCCAGCAGTTACTCTGATGGGGTTGATGAGCAGTTCTTC; CDR3: CASSYSDGVDEQFF
J: TRBJ2-1; size: few; V: TRBV7-9; D: TRBD2; DNA: TGTGCCAGCAGCTCCCCCCCGACTAGCGGGGGGCCAAATGAGCAGTTCTTC; CDR3: CASSSPPTSGGPNEQFF
J: TRBJ2-3; size: few; V: TRBV19; D: TRBD2; DNA: TGTGCCAGTAGTCTCCTAGCGGGGGCCTTCGGAGATACGCAGTATTTT; CDR3: CASSLLAGAFGDTQYF
J: TRBJ2-3; size: NA; V: TRBV5-1; D: TRBD2; DNA: TGCGCCAGCAGCTTCTACGGAACTAGCGGTGGGGTCACAGATACGCAGTATTTT; CDR3: CASSFYGTSGGVTDTQYF
J: TRBJ2-1; size: NA; V: TRBV7-9; D: TRBD2; DNA: TGTGCCAGCAGCCCCCGACTAGCGGGCGATGAGCAGTTCTTC; CDR3: CASSPRLAGDEQFF
J: TRBJ2-2; size: NA; V: TRBV12-3/TRBV12-4; D: TRBD2; DNA: TGTGCCAGCAGTTTAATGGCAGCGGGGTACACCGGGGAGCTGTTTTTT; CDR3: CASSLMAAGYTGELFF
J: TRBJ1-2; size: NA; V: TRBV6-6; D: TRBD1; DNA: TGTGCCAGCAGTCAGCTCTTGGGGACAGCGAACTATGGCTACACCTTC; CDR3: CASSQLLGTANYGYTF